This T cell receptor (beta chain) was captured in a study of T cell responses to AZD1222 COVID-19 vaccine. This table comes from immunoSEQ multiplex PCR, and its TCRdb copy is limited to in-frame clones, with some not included. The sample contains around 110,000 clones, around 90% of which appear only once. On this clone: Antigen: not known.

General study points: All repertoire sampling was performed exclusively after the peak T cell response. Increases in Spike-specific TCR breadth and depth were seen after two AZD1222 doses.

The CDR3 covers 15 residues. Looked up from germline, CDR1 is SGHVS and CDR2 is FNYEAQ. Trimming at V came to 1 base and at J to 2 bases, leaving 3 bases not matched to a gene. V gene TRBV7-6 combines with J gene TRBJ2-3; 7 positions agree with TRBD2. The clonotype was recovered from an adult who received the AZD1222 COVID-19 vaccine. The sample was peripheral blood, taken 28 days after the second AZD1222 dose. DNA for the CDR3: TGTGCCAGCAGCTTAGTTAGCGGGTACACAGATACGCAGTATTTT. This sequence encodes CASSLVSGYTDTQYF.